The present T cell receptor beta chain was sequenced within a study of brain T cells in children with intractable seizures. As to this clone: Its antigen is unknown.

Time point specified: blood from clinic visit 5 months post-surgery; TSC patient then seizure free. Only cases whose brain tissue showed the highest T cell transcript signatures were sequenced. Pre-surgery treatment included at least one anti-epileptic drug. Trimming pared 4 bases from V and 0 bases from J, leaving 10 bases between. CDR1 SQVTM and CDR2 ANQGSEA come from the germline V gene. There are 13 residues in the CDR3. The study, taken as a whole, reports: HCMV serostatus was not known, and viral specificity came from CDR3 similarity only.

Measured with immunoSEQ multiplex PCR; TCRdb has only the in-frame clones, and not every one. The table includes around 340,000 clones, 93% detected once. V is TRBV29-1 and J is TRBJ2-7; D gene unclear. The source of this sequence is a boy in the first two years of life with tuberous sclerosis and intractable seizures. This sample comprised peripheral blood, obtained 4 to 5 months after surgery. CDR3 amino acids: CSVAIPRSYEQYF. The CDR3 DNA reads as TGCAGCGTTGCAATACCCCGCTCCTACGAGCAGTACTTC.